This record concerns one TCR beta chain sequence. Its target antigen remains unknown. One base away there is no much larger clone; base qualities are not given. CD8 naive samples were obtained by positive selection for CCR7 among CD45RO-negative cells, yielding a CD45RA+CCR7+ population from which TemRA cells were excluded. Donors were healthy HIV-negative adults with no recently reported acute infections or vaccinations. Every donor was a Caucasian adult residing in Nashville, Tennessee, USA. Blood was obtained by leukapheresis, after which PBMCs were separated by Ficoll-Histopaque density gradient centrifugation and cryopreserved in liquid nitrogen vapor phase. Analytical flow cytometry was used to check the purity and quantity of every magnetically sorted T cell population. Each sorted fraction had its genomic DNA isolated and then quantified by UV absorbance on a Nanodrop 2000c. These data are taken from a study of shared clonotypes between healthy human individuals (TCRdb year 2020). With respect to the entire study: Three men and a couple of women, aged 18 to 49 years, made up the cohort. For each donor, CD4 naive and CD4 memory were each given three plates, CD8 naive was given two plates, and CD8 memory was given one plate. To estimate repertoire size and how much clonotype sharing occurs between individuals, the study deeply sequenced the blood TCR repertoires of five healthy adults. To increase sequencing depth and limit assay-specific biases, TCR repertoire library preparation and sequencing were carried out by different laboratories using diverse techniques. Between about 0.8 and 9 billion PBMCs per donor were obtained by leukapheresis.

Using the deep immunoSEQ assay, TCR CDR3 regions were amplified from genomic DNA by multiplex PCR. Extracted genomic DNA from each cell subset was spread evenly across all wells of several immunoSEQ 96-well plates, with each plate serving as a replicate. For sorted subsets, each replicate PCR was loaded with roughly 200 ng genomic DNA, equivalent to about 30,000 T cell genomes. The purified libraries were quantified using a Qubit 3.0 fluorometer, sized with a Bioanalyzer 2100, and then quantified again using the KAPA Library Quantification kit. Every immunoSEQ 96-well plate was sequenced on a separate single-read 150-cycle Illumina NextSeq 550 flow cell. From the authors' description of their analysis: Because only junctional sequences without quality scores were contained in the immunoSEQ output, filtering matching that applied to full-length reads could not be performed. Sequences were annotated with PyIR, a Python wrapper for IgBLAST v1.9, using IMGT germline references to assign V/J genes and CDR3. Any read was removed if the V/J assignment was weak (E-value above 1e-6), the CDR3 was missing, or the read contained stop codons, out-of-frame junctions, or ambiguous translated residues. A V3J clonotype was defined by an identical inferred V gene, J gene, and CDR3 amino acid sequence. Percentage overlap between repertoires was computed as shared unique clonotypes divided by the size of the smaller repertoire. Three approaches were used to assess repertoire richness: RTK rarefaction, the Chao1 estimator, and Recon v2.1 estimates of unobserved clonotypes. For all TCRbeta clonotypes obtained by the gDNA method from a handful of donors, generation probabilities were computed with OLGA. Held by TCRdb, this immuneACCESS table contains in-frame sequences only and omits some clones. Under half of the omission traces to an unresolved V gene where checked; the cause of the rest is unknown. V and J calls and clone size are those listed in that table; D and trimming were worked out from the DNA. This sample comprises roughly 650,000 clones, approximately 96% of them detected only once. 0.11% of the sample is taken by the ten largest.

V is shortened by 1 base, J by 0 bases, and the region joining them spans 10 bases. CDR1 and CDR2, per the germline V gene, are SNHLY and FYNNEI. The CDR3, cysteine through phenylalanine, is 15 amino acids long. Only CDR3 DNA remains: 45 bases, in frame from the first base. The paper as a whole reports these results and caveats: Rarefaction of sorted-subset datasets indicated incomplete sequencing despite the large sequencing depth. Sampling was limited to blood, and TCR repertoires in tissue likely differ from TCR repertoires in blood. Sharing across a few donors was observed for around 5% of naive CD4, over 3% of naive CD8, 2% to 2.5% of memory CD4, and about 0.39% of memory CD8 clonotypes. The small number of donors limited the genetic and exposure-history diversity represented. Compared with non-shared clonotypes, the clonotypes found in all four sorted-subset donors had higher generation probabilities. Naive subsets generally had larger estimated clonotype richness than memory subsets did. Pairwise subsampling indicated that sequencing depth was expected to affect the degree of clonotype sharing among donors.

The sequencing sample was made of naive CD8+ T cells sorted from blood. In light of the paper, this sample's cell subset or site label describes: CD45RA+CCR7+. The TCR sequence derives from a woman aged 25 to 39 in good health. Rearrangement joined TRBV2 to TRBJ2-7; TRBD2 is perhaps the D gene, given 6 matching bases. For the CDR3, the sequence is CASSEGGRSSYEQYF. The sequenced DNA is TGTGCCAGCAGTGAAGGGGGGAGGAGCTCCTACGAGCAGTACTTC. With all but the CDR3 taken from the reference TRBV2 and TRBJ2-7 genes, the full variable domain is: EPEVTQTPSHQVTQMGQEVILRCVPISNHLYFYWYRQILGQKVEFLVSFYNNEISEKSEIFDDQFSVERPDGSNFTLKIRSTKLEDSAMYFCASSEGGRSSYEQYFGPGTRLTVT.